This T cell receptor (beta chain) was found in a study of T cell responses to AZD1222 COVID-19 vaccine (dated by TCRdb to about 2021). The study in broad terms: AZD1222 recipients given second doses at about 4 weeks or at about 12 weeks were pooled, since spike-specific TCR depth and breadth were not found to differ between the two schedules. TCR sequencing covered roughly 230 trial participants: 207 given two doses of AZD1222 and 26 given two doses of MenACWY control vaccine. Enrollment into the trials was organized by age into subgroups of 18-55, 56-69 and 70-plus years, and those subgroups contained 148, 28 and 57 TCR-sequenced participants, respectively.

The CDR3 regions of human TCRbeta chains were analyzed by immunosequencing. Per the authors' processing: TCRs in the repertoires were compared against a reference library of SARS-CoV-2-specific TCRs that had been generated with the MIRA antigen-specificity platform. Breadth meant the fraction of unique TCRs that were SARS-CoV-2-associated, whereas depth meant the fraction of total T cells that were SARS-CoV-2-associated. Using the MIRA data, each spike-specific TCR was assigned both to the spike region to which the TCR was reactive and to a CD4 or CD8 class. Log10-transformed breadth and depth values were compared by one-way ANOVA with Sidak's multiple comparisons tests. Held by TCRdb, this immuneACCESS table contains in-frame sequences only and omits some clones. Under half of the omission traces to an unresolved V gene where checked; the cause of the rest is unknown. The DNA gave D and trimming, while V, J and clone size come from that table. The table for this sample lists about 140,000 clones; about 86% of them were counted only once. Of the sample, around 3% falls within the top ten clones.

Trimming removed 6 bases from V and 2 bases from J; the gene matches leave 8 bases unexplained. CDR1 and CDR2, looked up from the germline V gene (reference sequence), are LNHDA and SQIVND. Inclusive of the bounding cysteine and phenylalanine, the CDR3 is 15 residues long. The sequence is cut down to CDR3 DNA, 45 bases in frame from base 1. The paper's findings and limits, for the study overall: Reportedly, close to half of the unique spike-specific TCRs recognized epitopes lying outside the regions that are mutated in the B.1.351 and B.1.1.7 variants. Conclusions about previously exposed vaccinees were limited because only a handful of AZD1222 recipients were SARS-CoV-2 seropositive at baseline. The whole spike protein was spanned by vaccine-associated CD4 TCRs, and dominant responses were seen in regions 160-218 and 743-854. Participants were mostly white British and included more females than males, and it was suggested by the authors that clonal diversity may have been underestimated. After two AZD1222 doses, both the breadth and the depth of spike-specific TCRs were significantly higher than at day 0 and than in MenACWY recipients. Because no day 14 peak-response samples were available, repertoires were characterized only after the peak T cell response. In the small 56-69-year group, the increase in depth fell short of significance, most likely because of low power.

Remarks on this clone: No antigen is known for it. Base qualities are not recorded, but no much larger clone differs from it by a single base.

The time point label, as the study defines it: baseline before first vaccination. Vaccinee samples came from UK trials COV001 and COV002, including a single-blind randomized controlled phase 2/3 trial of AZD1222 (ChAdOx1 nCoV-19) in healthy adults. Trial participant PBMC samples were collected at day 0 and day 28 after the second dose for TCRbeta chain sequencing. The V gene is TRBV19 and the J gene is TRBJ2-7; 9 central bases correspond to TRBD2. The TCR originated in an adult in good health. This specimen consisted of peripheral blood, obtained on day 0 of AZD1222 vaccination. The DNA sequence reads TGTGCCAGTAGCGGTGGAGCTAGCGGGGCCTACGAGCAGTACTTC. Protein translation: CASSGGASGAYEQYF.